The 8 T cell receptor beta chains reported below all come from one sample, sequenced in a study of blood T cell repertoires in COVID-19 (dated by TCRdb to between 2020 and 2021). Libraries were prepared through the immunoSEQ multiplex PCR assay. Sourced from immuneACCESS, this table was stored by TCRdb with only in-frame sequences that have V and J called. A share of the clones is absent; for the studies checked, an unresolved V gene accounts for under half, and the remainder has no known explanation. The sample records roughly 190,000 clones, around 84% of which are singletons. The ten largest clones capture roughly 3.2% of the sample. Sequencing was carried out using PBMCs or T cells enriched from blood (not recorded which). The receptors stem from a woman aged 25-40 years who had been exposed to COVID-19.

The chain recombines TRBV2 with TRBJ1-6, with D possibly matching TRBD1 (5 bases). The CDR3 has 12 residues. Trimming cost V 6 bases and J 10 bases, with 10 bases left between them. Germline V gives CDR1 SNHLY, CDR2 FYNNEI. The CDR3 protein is CASRLTVSPLHF. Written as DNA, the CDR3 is TGTGCCAGCAGATTGACAGTATCACCCCTCCACTTT.

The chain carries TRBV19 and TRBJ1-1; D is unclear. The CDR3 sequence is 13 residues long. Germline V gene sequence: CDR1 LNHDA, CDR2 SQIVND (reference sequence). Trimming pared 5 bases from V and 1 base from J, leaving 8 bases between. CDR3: CASSSQQNTEAFF. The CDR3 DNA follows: TGTGCCAGTAGTTCTCAACAGAACACTGAAGCTTTCTTT.

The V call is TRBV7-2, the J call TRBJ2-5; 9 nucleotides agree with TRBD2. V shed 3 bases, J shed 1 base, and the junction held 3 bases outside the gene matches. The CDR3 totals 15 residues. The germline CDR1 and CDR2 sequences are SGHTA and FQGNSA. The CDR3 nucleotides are TGTGCCAGCAGCTTTAGCGGGGGAATCCAAGAGACCCAGTACTTC. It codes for CASSFSGGIQETQYF.

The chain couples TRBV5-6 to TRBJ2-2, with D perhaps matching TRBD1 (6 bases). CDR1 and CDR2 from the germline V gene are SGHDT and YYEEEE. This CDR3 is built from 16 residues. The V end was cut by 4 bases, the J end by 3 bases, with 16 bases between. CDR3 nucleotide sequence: TGTGCCAGCAGCCCACCGACAGGAACCTACACCGGGGAGCTGTTTTTT. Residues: CASSPPTGTYTGELFF. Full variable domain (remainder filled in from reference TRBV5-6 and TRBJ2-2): DAGVTQSPTHLIKTRGQQVTLRCSPKSGHDTVSWYQQALGQGPQFIFQYYEEEERQRGNFPDRFSGHQFPNYSSELNVNALLLGDSALYLCASSPPTGTYTGELFFGEGSRLTVL.

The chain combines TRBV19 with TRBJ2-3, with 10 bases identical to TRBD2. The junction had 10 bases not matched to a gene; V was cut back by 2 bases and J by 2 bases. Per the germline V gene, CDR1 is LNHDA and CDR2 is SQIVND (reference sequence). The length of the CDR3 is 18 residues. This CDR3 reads CASSIKPGLADYTDTQYF. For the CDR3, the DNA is TGTGCCAGTAGTATAAAACCCGGACTAGCGGATTACACAGATACGCAGTATTTT.

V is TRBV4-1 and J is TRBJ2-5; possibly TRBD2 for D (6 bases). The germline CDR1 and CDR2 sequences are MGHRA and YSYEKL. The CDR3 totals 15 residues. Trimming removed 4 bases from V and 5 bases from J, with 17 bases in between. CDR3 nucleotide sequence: TGCGCCAGCAGCCGAGCCCTGACTAGTACCGAGACCCAGTACTTC. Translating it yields CASSRALTSTETQYF.

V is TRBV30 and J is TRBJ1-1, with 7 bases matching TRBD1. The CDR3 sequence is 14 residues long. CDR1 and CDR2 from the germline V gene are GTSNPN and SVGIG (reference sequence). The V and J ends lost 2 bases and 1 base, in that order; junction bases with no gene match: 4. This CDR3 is CAWSTRDRNTEAFF. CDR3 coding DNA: TGTGCCTGGAGTACCCGGGACAGGAACACTGAAGCTTTCTTT.

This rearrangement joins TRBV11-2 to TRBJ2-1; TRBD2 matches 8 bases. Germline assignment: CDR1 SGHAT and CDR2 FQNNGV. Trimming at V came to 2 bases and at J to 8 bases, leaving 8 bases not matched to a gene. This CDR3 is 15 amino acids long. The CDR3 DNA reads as TGTGCCAGCAGCTTAATTCGGGGGGGTTGGGATGAGCAGTTCTTC. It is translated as CASSLIRGGWDEQFF.